This T cell receptor beta chain was recorded in a study of OX40 agonist ivuxolimab in advanced cancers. Measured with immunoSEQ multiplex PCR; TCRdb has only the in-frame clones, and not every one. The sample includes approximately 71,000 clones, around 94% of them seen just once. V lost 5 bases, J lost 5 bases, and 8 bases stayed unmatched. CDR1 MDHEN and CDR2 SYDVKM come from the germline V gene. There are 14 residues in the CDR3. The receptor was isolated from an adult with an advanced solid tumor such as melanoma, head and neck, liver or kidney cancer. The rearrangement joins TRBV28 to TRBJ1-1; 7 nucleotides line up with TRBD1. Sequencing used CD4+ or CD8+ T cells sorted from blood, obtained in a trial of the OX40 agonist ivuxolimab. The CDR3 is CASSHRGLRTEAFF. CDR3 nucleotides: TGTGCCAGCAGTCACAGGGGCCTGAGGACTGAAGCTTTCTTT. Supplemented by reference TRBV28 and TRBJ1-1, the full variable domain reads DVKVTQSSRYLVKRTGEKVFLECVQDMDHENMFWYRQDPGLGLRLIYFSYDVKMKEKGDIPEGYSVSREKKERFSLILESASTNQTSMYLCASSHRGLRTEAFFGQGTRLTVV.